This record covers a single T cell receptor (beta chain). The antigen this receptor binds is unknown. Base qualities were left out, and no much larger clone turns up one base away. The data derive from a study of T cell responses to AZD1222 COVID-19 vaccine (dated by TCRdb to the early 2020s). In the study overall: AZD1222 recipients given second doses at about 4 weeks or at about 12 weeks were pooled, since spike-specific TCR depth and breadth were not found to differ between the two schedules. TCR sequencing was performed for fewer than 250 trial participants, of whom 207 were given two doses of AZD1222 and around 25 were given two doses of MenACWY control vaccine. Trial participants were enrolled by age into 18-55, 56-69 and 70-plus year subgroups, with approximately 150, 28 and 58 TCR-sequenced participants respectively.

From cysteine to phenylalanine, the CDR3 is 16 amino acids long. The DNA shown is the 48-base CDR3, in frame from base 1. CDR1 and CDR2 were assigned from the germline V gene (reference sequence) as SEHNR and FQNEAQ. The V end loses 1 base and the J end loses 5 bases, and a stretch of 12 bases separates them. The study at large found these results: In the small 56-69-year group, the increase in depth fell short of significance, most likely because of low power. Vaccine-associated CD4 TCRs spanned the whole spike protein, with dominant responses in regions 160-218 and 743-854. Spike-specific TCR breadth and depth rose significantly after two AZD1222 doses compared with day 0 and with MenACWY recipients. Participants were mostly white British, with more females than males. The authors suggested clonal diversity may have been underestimated. Because no samples from the day 14 peak response were available, repertoires could be characterized only after the peak T cell response. Nearly half of unique spike-specific TCRs reportedly recognized epitopes outside regions mutated in the B.1.351 and B.1.1.7 variants. Only six AZD1222 recipients were SARS-CoV-2 seropositive at baseline, limiting conclusions about previously exposed vaccinees.

The CDR3 regions of human TCRbeta chains were analyzed by immunosequencing. On the authors' methods: Repertoire TCRs were matched against a reference library of SARS-CoV-2-specific TCRs generated with the MIRA antigen-specificity platform. Breadth was defined as the fraction of unique TCRs that were SARS-CoV-2-associated, and depth was defined as the fraction of total T cells that were SARS-CoV-2-associated. Using the MIRA data, every spike-specific TCR was mapped to the spike region that the TCR reacted to and assigned to either a CD4 or a CD8 class. Log10-transformed breadth and depth values were compared by one-way ANOVA with Sidak's multiple comparisons tests. The immuneACCESS repertoire file appears here via TCRdb, limited to in-frame rearrangements. These files lack a portion of the clones; in checked studies, under half of the deficit traces to unresolved V genes, and the cause of the others is not known. The V and J calls and clone size were taken over from that table, and D and trimming were inferred from the DNA. The sample table holds roughly 76,000 clones, of which more than 80% were seen once. Roughly 2.7% of the sample is held by the ten biggest clonotypes.

Explained via the paper, the time point label denotes: baseline before first vaccination. Vaccinee samples came from UK trials COV001 and COV002, including a single-blind randomized controlled phase 2/3 trial of AZD1222 (ChAdOx1 nCoV-19) in healthy adults. For TCRbeta chain sequencing, PBMC samples from trial participants were taken at day 0 and at day 28 after the second dose. The chain is made from TRBV7-9 and TRBJ1-6; the D gene cannot be resolved reliably. Sequenced material: peripheral blood, taken on day 0 of AZD1222 vaccination. The receptor's source is an adult in good health. The CDR3 protein: CASSLGRVGHNSPLHF. The nucleotides are TGTGCCAGCAGCTTAGGAAGGGTAGGGCATAATTCACCCCTCCACTTT.